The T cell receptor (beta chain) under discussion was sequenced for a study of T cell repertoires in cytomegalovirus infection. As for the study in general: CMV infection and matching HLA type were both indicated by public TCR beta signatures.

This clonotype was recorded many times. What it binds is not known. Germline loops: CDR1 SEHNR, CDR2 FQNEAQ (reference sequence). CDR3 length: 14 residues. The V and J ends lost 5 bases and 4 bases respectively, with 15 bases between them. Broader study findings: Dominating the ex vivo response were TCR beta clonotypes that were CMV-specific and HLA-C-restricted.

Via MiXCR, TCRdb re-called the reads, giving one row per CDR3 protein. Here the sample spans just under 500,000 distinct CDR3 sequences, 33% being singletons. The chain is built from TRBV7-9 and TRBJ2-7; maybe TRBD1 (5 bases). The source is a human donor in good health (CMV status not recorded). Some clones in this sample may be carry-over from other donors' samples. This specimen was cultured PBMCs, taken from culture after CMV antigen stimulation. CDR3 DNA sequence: TGTGCCAGCAGCCCACCTTGGGGCCCGTACGAGCAGTACTTC. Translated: CASSPPWGPYEQYF. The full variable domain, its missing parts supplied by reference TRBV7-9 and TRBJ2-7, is DTGVSQNPRHKITKRGQNVTFRCDPISEHNRLYWYRQTLGQGPEFLTYFQNEAQLEKSRLLSDRFSAERPKGSFSTLEIQRTEQGDSAMYLCASSPPWGPYEQYFGPGTRLTVT.